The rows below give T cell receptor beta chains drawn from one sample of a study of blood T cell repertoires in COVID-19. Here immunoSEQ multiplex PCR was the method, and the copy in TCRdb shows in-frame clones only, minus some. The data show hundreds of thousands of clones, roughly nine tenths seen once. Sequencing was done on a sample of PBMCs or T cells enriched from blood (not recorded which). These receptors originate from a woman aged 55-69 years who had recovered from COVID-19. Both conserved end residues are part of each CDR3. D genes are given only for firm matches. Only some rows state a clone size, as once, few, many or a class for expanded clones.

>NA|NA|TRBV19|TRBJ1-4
CASSNGGLREEKLFF
TGTGCCAGTAGTAATGGCGGGCTCCGGGAGGAAAAACTGTTTTTT
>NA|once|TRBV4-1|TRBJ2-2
CASSQGAGRDTGELFF
TGCGCCAGCAGCCAAGGGGCGGGTCGTGACACCGGGGAGCTGTTTTTT
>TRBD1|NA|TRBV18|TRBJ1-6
CASSPDRGGSPLHF
TGTGCCAGCTCCCCAGACAGGGGAGGGTCACCCCTCCACTTT
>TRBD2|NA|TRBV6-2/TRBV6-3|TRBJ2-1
CASSRTSANNEQFF
TGTGCCAGCAGCCGGACTAGCGCGAACAATGAGCAGTTCTTC
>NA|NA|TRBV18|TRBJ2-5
CASSPREQGETQYF
TGTGCCAGCTCACCACGAGAACAGGGTGAGACCCAGTACTTC
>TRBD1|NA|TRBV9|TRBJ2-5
CASSLGTVETQYF
TGTGCCAGCAGCCTCGGGACAGTGGAGACCCAGTACTTC
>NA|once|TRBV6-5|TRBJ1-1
CAVGRTEAFF
TGTGCCGTGGGGCGCACTGAAGCTTTCTTT
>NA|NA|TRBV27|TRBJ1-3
CASSYPPDRLSGNTIYF
TGTGCCAGCAGTTATCCTCCGGACAGACTCTCTGGAAACACCATATATTTT
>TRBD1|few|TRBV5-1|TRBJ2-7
CASSSTGQGYEQYF
TGCGCCAGCAGCTCTACCGGACAGGGCTACGAGCAGTACTTC
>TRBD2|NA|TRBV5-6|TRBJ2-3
CASSGSGGAVTDTQYF
TGTGCCAGCAGCGGTAGCGGGGGGGCCGTCACAGATACGCAGTATTTT
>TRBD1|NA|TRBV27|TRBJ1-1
CASSKDRGLGTEAFF
TGTGCCAGCAGTAAGGACAGGGGGCTGGGAACTGAAGCTTTCTTT
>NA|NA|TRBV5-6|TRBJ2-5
CASSLGGGDETQYF
TGTGCCAGCAGCTTGGGAGGGGGTGATGAGACCCAGTACTTC
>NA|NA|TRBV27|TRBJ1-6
CASSPQPSGARALHF
TGTGCCAGCAGTCCCCAGCCGAGTGGGGCTCGGGCCCTCCACTTT
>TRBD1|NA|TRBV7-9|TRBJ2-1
CASSQSGQLYNEQFF
TGTGCCAGCAGCCAATCGGGACAGCTTTACAATGAGCAGTTCTTC
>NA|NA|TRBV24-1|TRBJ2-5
CATSDFGRETQYF
TGTGCCACCAGTGATTTTGGTAGAGAGACCCAGTACTTC
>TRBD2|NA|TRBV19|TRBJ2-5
CASSIIGLAGGLETQYF
TGTGCCAGTAGTATAATAGGACTAGCGGGGGGGCTGGAGACCCAGTACTTC
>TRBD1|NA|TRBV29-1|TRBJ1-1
CSVRQGAVNTEAFF
TGCAGCGTCCGACAGGGGGCTGTGAACACTGAAGCTTTCTTT
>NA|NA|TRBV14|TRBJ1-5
CASSQGAGPQHF
TGTGCCAGCAGCCAAGGTGCGGGGCCCCAGCATTTT
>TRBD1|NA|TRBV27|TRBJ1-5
CASRPWTGKAQPQHF
TGTGCCAGCAGACCTTGGACAGGGAAGGCTCAGCCCCAGCATTTT
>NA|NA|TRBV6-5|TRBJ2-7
CASSFDSREQYF
TGTGCCAGCAGTTTCGACAGCCGCGAGCAGTACTTC
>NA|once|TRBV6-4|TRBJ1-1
CASSDSSRGAFF
TGTGCCAGCAGTGACTCGTCCAGGGGCGCTTTCTTT
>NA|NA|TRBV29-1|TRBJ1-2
CSVGENLGYTF
TGCAGCGTTGGAGAAAACCTAGGCTACACCTTC
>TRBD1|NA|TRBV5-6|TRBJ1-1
CASSLRGLVTEAFF
TGTGCCAGCAGCTTAAGGGGGCTGGTCACTGAAGCTTTCTTT
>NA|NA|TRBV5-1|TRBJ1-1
CASRPDRTAGEAFF
TGCGCCAGCAGACCCGACAGGACCGCCGGTGAAGCTTTCTTT
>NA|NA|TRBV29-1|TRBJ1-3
CSVEYMSGNTIYF
TGCAGCGTTGAATATATGAGTGGAAACACCATATATTTT
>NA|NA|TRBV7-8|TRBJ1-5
CASSLGTASNQPQHF
TGTGCCAGCAGCTTAGGGACAGCTAGCAATCAGCCCCAGCATTTT
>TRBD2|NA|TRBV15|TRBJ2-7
CATSKRTSGIYEQYF
TGTGCCACCAGCAAGAGGACTAGCGGGATCTACGAGCAGTACTTC
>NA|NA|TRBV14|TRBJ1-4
CASPTGGGLWVWEKLFF
TGTGCCAGCCCAACTGGTGGCGGATTGTGGGTATGGGAAAAACTGTTTTTT
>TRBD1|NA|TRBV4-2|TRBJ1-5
CASSQAGQGYDQPQHF
TGTGCCAGCAGCCAGGCGGGACAGGGGTATGACCAGCCCCAGCATTTT
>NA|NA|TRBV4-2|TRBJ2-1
CASSPYWSPSSYNEQFF
TGTGCCAGCAGCCCCTACTGGAGTCCAAGCTCCTACAATGAGCAGTTCTTC
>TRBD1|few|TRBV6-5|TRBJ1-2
CASRPPGQGNGYTF
TGTGCCAGCAGACCTCCGGGACAGGGCAATGGCTACACCTTC
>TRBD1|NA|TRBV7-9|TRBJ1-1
CASFRQGAEAFF
TGTGCCAGCTTCCGACAGGGGGCGGAAGCTTTCTTT
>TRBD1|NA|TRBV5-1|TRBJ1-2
CASSLAVTGGYGYTF
TGCGCCAGCAGCTTGGCCGTGACAGGGGGCTATGGCTACACCTTC
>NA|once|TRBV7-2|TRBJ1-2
CASSLDSINYGYTF
TGTGCCAGCAGCCTTGACAGTATTAACTATGGCTACACCTTC
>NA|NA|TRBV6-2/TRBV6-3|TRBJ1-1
CASSYSSISGTLEDTEAFF
TGTGCCAGCAGTTACTCGAGTATATCGGGCACCCTGGAGGACACTGAAGCTTTCTTT